The source of this T cell receptor (beta chain) is a study of shared clonotypes between healthy human individuals. With regard to this clone: What it recognizes is unknown. The identical CDR3 is also encoded by other nucleotide sequences in the sample.

The material for each subset, its genomic DNA, was split evenly across several immunoSEQ plates. Clones were read by immunoSEQ multiplex PCR, and TCRdb kept only the in-frame ones, dropping some. The table has 2 million to 2.5 million clones, 80% to 95% seen once. Study-wide findings and caveats: Researchers sampled only blood; tissue repertoires likely differ. Having only a few donors restricted how much genetic and exposure-history diversity was captured.

Within Nashville, Tennessee resided all donors, each a Caucasian adult. This clonotype was sampled from a man aged 18-30 years in good health. Some clones in this sample may be carry-over from other donors' samples. The sample was naive CD4+ T cells from PBMCs. Subset in this sample: CD45RA+ positively selected.

As DNA, the CDR3 is TGTGCCAGCAGTTACGGCGAGAGCTCCTACAATGAGCAGTTCTTC. This encodes CASSYGESSYNEQFF. The J gene is TRBJ2-1, the V gene TRBV6-6; D unclear. V was clipped by 2 bases and J by 0 bases, with 8 bases between them. This CDR3 is built from 15 residues. Germline-derived CDR1 and CDR2 are MNHNY and SVGAGI (reference sequence).